What follows is one TCR beta chain and its context. This clonotype appeared many times. Its antigen remains unidentified. The sample holds no much larger clone one base away, and base qualities are not on file. Genomic DNA was used as template for profiling of TCR beta VDJ combinations and CDR3 sequences. TCR repertoire sequencing was run on an Illumina HiSeq 2000. The original pipeline was this. Repertoire assessment relied on Simpson's diversity index, CDR3 size and DJ length profiles, and TRBV/TRBJ rearrangement plots. The most abundant DNA sequence in the deep sequencing data was defined as the immunodominant clone. CDR3 amino acid sequences were checked for sharing across subjects and were also compared against the VDJdb database and published repertoires. The public reads were run again by TCRdb, first through fastp at Q25 and then through MiXCR, and only productive beta chains were kept. Rows are combined by CDR3 protein, so each entry shows the most common genes and DNA. What appears here as the V and J calls and clone size reflects TCRdb's work, not the paper's. This sample gives approximately 57,000 distinct CDR3 sequences in total; around 50% of them show up just once. The ten largest clonotypes hold roughly 16% of the sample.

Patients chosen for sequencing had shown expansion of CD8+CD57+ cells by flow cytometry. Severe acquired aplastic anemia was diagnosed in all patients according to International Study of Aplastic Anemia and Agranulocytosis and Camitta criteria. Patients had received no therapy at the time of blood sampling. The study deep-sequenced TCR repertoires of sorted CD4+ and CD8+ blood T cells from severe aplastic anemia patients and healthy subjects. Patients were enrolled under clinicaltrials.gov protocols 00001620, 01623167, 00001397, 00071045, 00081523 and 00961064 in the USA. Ficoll-Paque density gradient centrifugation was used to isolate peripheral blood mononuclear cells. Before DNA extraction, CD4+ and CD8+ T cells were sorted by FACS or by magnetic beads. CDR1 and CDR2, looked up from the germline V gene (reference sequence), are SGHAT and FQDESV. V gives up 5 bases and J gives up 2 bases, and the segment between their germline ends measures 18 bases. CDR3 length: 16 amino acids, cysteine to phenylalanine. Only the CDR3 DNA stays, 48 bases, in frame from base 1.

This sample is drawn from a study of CD8+CD57+ T cells in acquired aplastic anemia (dated by TCRdb to 2016 to 2019). In the study overall: A mean of 3.2 ug of DNA, ranging from about 0.19 to 27.4 ug, was extracted from sorted CD4+ and CD8+ cells. A CD8+CD57+ expansion meant a frequency higher than the mean frequency seen in healthy subjects.

What the research found in general, with its limitations: Twenty-nine CD8+ CDR3 sequences were shared between patients and controls but appeared highly expressed in patients and within their immunodominant clones. CD8+ Simpson's diversity did not differ significantly between patients and healthy controls (P=0.060).

The sample comprised sorted CD4+, CD8+, or CD8+CD57+ T cells (not recorded which) from PBMCs. Recombination joined TRBV11-1 with TRBJ1-2; a weak D assignment points to TRBD1 (5 bases agree). The sequence came from a human donor with aplastic anemia. The CDR3 has the sequence CASSPSKGARNYGYTF. The nucleotide sequence is TGTGCCAGCAGCCCCTCCAAAGGGGCAAGGAACTATGGCTACACCTTC.